The present TCR beta chain was sequenced within a study of T cell repertoires in cytomegalovirus infection. About the research overall: Public TCR beta signature analysis indicated the presence of both CMV infection and matching HLA type. General study findings and limits: Dominating the ex vivo response were HLA-C-restricted CMV-specific TCR beta clonotypes. There were carriers of CMV plus the relevant HLA, and cumulative public TCR beta family frequency identified them.

TCRdb ran MiXCR on the reads and lists one entry per CDR3 protein. Here the sample spans 600,000 to 800,000 distinct CDR3 sequences, 24% being singletons. V was trimmed by 5 bases and J by 8 bases, leaving 16 bases between them. Germline V gene sequence: CDR1 MDHEN, CDR2 SYDVKM. The CDR3 extends over 14 amino acids. A note on this clonotype: What it binds is not known.

Material for sequencing was CD8+ T cells from PBMCs. The TCR originated in a human donor in good health (CMV status not recorded). Some clones in this sample may be carry-over from other donors' samples. The rearrangement uses TRBV28 and TRBJ1-3, with a possible D match to TRBD1 (6 bases). CDR3 bases: TGTGCCAGCAGTCCATGGGGGCGAGGGGACACCATATATTTT. This sequence encodes CASSPWGRGDTIYF.